A single sample is the source of the 11 T cell receptor beta chains below, sequenced in a study of CD8+ T cells in alopecia areata. Treatment described: oral pan-JAK inhibitor, 5-10 mg twice daily. As the sequencing template, cDNA was produced by extracting RNA and reverse transcribing it. TCRdb's table, derived via immunoSEQ multiplex PCR, lists solely in-frame clones and lacks some. The sample yields 190,000 or so clones, 58% seen once. The starting material was CD4+ T cells sorted from blood, obtained at week 24, from a patient treated with tofacitinib. These receptors were collected from a human donor with alopecia areata.

This chain connects TRBV5-1 to TRBJ2-2; TRBD1 is a possible D gene (5 bases). Trimming removed 4 bases from V and 1 base from J, with 8 bases in between. Germline CDR1 reads SGHRS; CDR2 reads YFSETQ. This CDR3 contains 14 residues. DNA for the CDR3: TGCGCCAGCAGCGGTCAGGGGAACACCGGGGAGCTGTTTTTT. Its protein is CASSGQGNTGELFF.

The chain uses TRBV5-6 and TRBJ2-7; possible D gene TRBD2, 5 bases. Trimming took 2 bases from V and 4 from J, leaving 7 bases between them. The CDR3 loop spans 12 amino acids. Germline CDR1 SGHDT, CDR2 YYEEEE. CDR3 in amino acids: CASSLREYEQYF. The CDR3 coding sequence is TGTGCCAGCAGCTTACGGGAATACGAGCAGTACTTC.

This clone was picked up one time. This rearrangement joins TRBV4-1 to TRBJ1-4, with D maybe TRBD1 (6 bases). Between the trimmed V and J ends, which lost 0 bases and 7 bases, there was a span of 18 bases. Germline lookup yields CDR1 MGHRA and CDR2 YSYEKL. The CDR3 is 17 amino acids. The CDR3 loop is CASSQDRGAGIAEKLFF. The CDR3 DNA sequence: TGCGCCAGCAGCCAAGATAGGGGGGCCGGGATTGCTGAAAAACTGTTTTTT.

V is TRBV4-1 and J is TRBJ2-6, with 7 bases identical to TRBD2. V lost 0 bases, J lost 2 bases, and 7 bases stayed unmatched. Germline V gene lookup returns CDR1 MGHRA and CDR2 YSYEKL. The CDR3 sequence is 18 residues long. CDR3 nucleotides: TGCGCCAGCAGCCAAGATGGGCCCCGGGGGGCTGGGGCCAACGTCCTGACTTTC. Translated: CASSQDGPRGAGANVLTF.

CDR3: CASSAGTGSGNTIYF. The CDR3 nucleotides read TGCGCCAGCAGCGCGGGGACAGGCTCTGGAAACACCATATATTTT. The chain recombines TRBV5-1 with TRBJ1-3; TRBD1 aligns across 8 bases. CDR3 length equals 15 residues. The V gene end was trimmed by 4 bases and the J gene end by 0 bases; junction bases not matched to a gene: 3. CDR1 is SGHRS and CDR2 is YFSETQ in the germline V gene.

This clone was detected a few times. V is TRBV28 and J is TRBJ2-3; 8 bases align to TRBD2. V was pared by 8 bases and J by 1 base, with 5 bases of the junction left unmatched. Per the germline V gene, CDR1 is MDHEN and CDR2 is SYDVKM. This CDR3 is built from 14 residues. The chain's CDR3 is CASGREGGTDTQYF. CDR3 in DNA: TGTGCCAGCGGCCGGGAGGGTGGCACAGATACGCAGTATTTT.

The V gene is TRBV30, the J gene TRBJ2-6, with D tentatively TRBD2 (6 bases). Trimming stripped 8 bases from V and 9 bases from J, with 11 bases between. CDR3 length: 11 amino acids. Germline V gene lookup returns CDR1 GTSNPN and CDR2 SVGIG (reference sequence). The CDR3 sequence: CAGGVGNVLTF. The DNA for the CDR3 is TGTGCCGGAGGGGTCGGCAACGTCCTGACTTTC. Full variable domain (outside the CDR3, taken from reference TRBV30 and TRBJ2-6): SQTIHQWPATLVQPVGSPLSLECTVEGTSNPNLYWYRQAAGRGLQLLFYSVGIGQISSEVPQNLSASRPQDRQFILSSKKLLLSDSGFYLCAGGVGNVLTFGAGSRLTVL.

This chain links TRBV4-1 with TRBJ2-1; tentatively, D is TRBD1 or TRBD2 (5 bases each). The V end lost 0 bases, the J end lost 3 bases, and 15 bases lay between the germline ends. The germline V gene has CDR1 MGHRA and CDR2 YSYEKL. The CDR3 is 17 residues long. The CDR3 here is CASSQDHGTRLYNEQFF. The CDR3 coding sequence is TGCGCCAGCAGCCAAGATCATGGGACGCGGCTCTACAATGAGCAGTTCTTC.

This clone was counted a few times. V usage is TRBV19 and J usage is TRBJ2-3; 7 nucleotides line up with TRBD2. Germline V gives CDR1 LNHDA, CDR2 SQIVND (reference sequence). This CDR3 spans 14 amino acids. The trim removed 5 bases at V and 2 bases at J, leaving 4 bases unmatched. The CDR3 DNA follows: TGTGCCAGTAGTTCGACTAGCTACACAGATACGCAGTATTTT. Its translation is CASSSTSYTDTQYF.

V and J are TRBV4-3 and TRBJ1-5, with 8 positions matching TRBD1. CDR1 LGHNA and CDR2 YSLEER come from the germline V gene. V was clipped by 0 bases and J by 6 bases; unmatched bases: 7. The CDR3 spans 16 residues. CDR3 DNA sequence: TGCGCCAGCAGCCAAGAACACAGGGGGTCCGGTCAGCCCCAGCATTTT. It is translated as CASSQEHRGSGQPQHF.

This clone occurred a few times. V usage is TRBV29-1 and J usage is TRBJ2-4, with 12 bases lining up with TRBD1. V trimming: 7 bases; J trimming: 0 bases; junction bases outside the gene matches: 10. CDR3 size: 17 residues. The germline gives CDR1 SQVTM, CDR2 ANQGSEA. Here the CDR3 reads CSGPRDRGPLAKNIQYF. CDR3 sequence (DNA): TGCAGCGGACCCCGGGACAGGGGGCCTCTAGCCAAAAACATTCAGTACTTC.